Listed here are 2 T cell receptor beta chains from one sample, sequenced in a study of blood T cells in healthy people across ages. Sample-barcoded 5' priming and a J-beta primer mix drove a second PCR of 7 to 11 cycles. TCRdb reprocessed the 5' RACE reads with MiXCR, giving one entry per CDR3 protein. Of about 510,000 distinct CDR3 sequences listed, roughly a quarter are singletons. These data were also filed under a second study, of T cells of mothers and their children.

Sequenced material: blood. The receptors shown here come from a boy aged 2 to 10 in good health.

This clonotype has a single count. V and J are TRBV2 and TRBJ2-5; D is ambiguous. Germline V gives CDR1 SNHLY, CDR2 FYNNEI. Trimming removed 6 bases at V and 6 bases at J, with 17 bases between. This CDR3 spans 14 amino acids. The DNA for the CDR3 is TGTGCCAGCAGACCCAATTCCGACCGGAAGACCCAGTACTTC. Its translation is CASRPNSDRKTQYF.

This clonotype was seen a few times. The chain couples TRBV5-4 to TRBJ1-2; TRBD1 matches at 7 bases. Germline loops: CDR1 SGHNT, CDR2 YYREEE (reference sequence). The CDR3 length is 14 residues. J gave up 6 bases and V 0 bases, and 5 bases lay outside the gene matches. The CDR3 sequence is CASSLVGRGDGYTF. The CDR3 DNA reads TGTGCCAGCAGCTTGGTTGGCAGGGGGGATGGCTACACCTTC. The variable domain in full, completed from reference TRBV5-4 and TRBJ1-2, reads ETGVTQSPTHLIKTRGQQVTLRCSSQSGHNTVSWYQQALGQGPQFIFQYYREEENGRGNFPPRFSGLQFPNYSSELNVNALELDDSALYLCASSLVGRGDGYTFGSGTRLTVV.